The 10 T cell receptor beta chains in this list originate from one sample, sequenced in a study of identical twins. MiXCR, run by TCRdb on the 5' RACE reads, gives a single entry per CDR3 protein. The repertoire holds 220,000 or so distinct CDR3 sequences, with about 7% as singletons. These same records also appear under a second study, on yellow fever vaccine responses in identical twins.

Sequencing was performed on memory (CD45RO+) T cells sorted from blood. All receptors come from a woman under 30 in good health.

Only a few counts were recorded for this clonotype. V and J are TRBV6-1 and TRBJ2-1, with TRBD1 identical over 12 bases. Germline lookup yields CDR1 MNHNS and CDR2 SASEGT. V was pared by 11 bases and J by 8 bases, with 4 bases of the junction left unmatched. The CDR3 spans 12 residues. The CDR3 sequence is CASGQGAYEQFF. The CDR3 DNA reads as TGTGCCTCGGGACAGGGGGCCTATGAGCAGTTCTTC.

The V gene is TRBV5-6, the J gene TRBJ2-6; D not certain. The V and J ends lost 3 bases and 0 bases respectively, with 10 bases between them. The CDR3 runs 16 residues. The V gene's germline CDR1 is SGHDT and CDR2 YYEEEE. The CDR3 DNA follows: TGTGCCAGCAGCTCGGCCACCCTCTCTGGGGCCAACGTCCTGACTTTC. Translated, it gives CASSSATLSGANVLTF.

This clonotype is a singleton in its sample. The genes are TRBV12-3 or TRBV12-4 and TRBJ2-5, with a possible D match to TRBD1 (5 bases). The CDR3 loop spans 12 amino acids. V gave up 10 bases and J gave up 0 bases, with 9 bases separating them. CDR3 sequence reads: CATGRDQETQYF. The CDR3 coding sequence is TGTGCCACCGGCAGGGACCAAGAGACCCAGTACTTC.

The chain couples TRBV6-4 to TRBJ2-1; unclear D gene. The CDR3 totals 16 residues. Trimming cost V 0 bases and J 2 bases, with 11 bases left between them. Germline CDR1 is MRHNA and CDR2 is SNTAGT. The CDR3 reads CASSDSGNSTYNEQFF. The CDR3 coding sequence is TGTGCCAGCAGTGACTCTGGGAACAGTACCTACAATGAGCAGTTCTTC.

The V gene is TRBV7-9, the J gene TRBJ1-4, with a tentative D call TRBD1 (5 bases). V was cut by 6 bases and J by 6 bases, with 20 bases left in between. This CDR3 comprises 16 residues. Germline V lookup: CDR1 SEHNR, CDR2 FQNEAQ (reference sequence). The DNA of the CDR3 is TGTGCCAGCAGACAATTCACCGGGACGGCGCATGAAAAACTGTTTTTT. As protein: CASRQFTGTAHEKLFF.

For this clonotype: At one end the junction does not follow the germline gene, possibly because of a read error. The chain combines TRBV7-9 with TRBJ2-7; 9 bases align to TRBD1. This CDR3 is built from 14 residues. CDR1 SEHNR and CDR2 FQNEAQ come from the germline V gene (reference sequence). In DNA form, the CDR3 reads TGTGCCAGCAGCGTAGCCGGGACAGGGCTCGAGCAGTACTTC. It encodes CASSVAGTGLEQYF.

Only a few counts were recorded for this clonotype. V is TRBV2 and J is TRBJ1-4, with TRBD1 matching over 8 bases. This CDR3 is 13 amino acids long. V lost 6 bases and J lost 7; bases outside the gene matches: 4. CDR1 and CDR2 from the germline V gene are SNHLY and FYNNEI. The CDR3 is CASRIGTGEKLFF. The CDR3 DNA follows: TGTGCCAGCAGAATCGGGACAGGTGAAAAACTGTTTTTT.

The gene calls are TRBV6-5 and TRBJ1-6; D not resolved. The germline V gene has CDR1 MNHEY and CDR2 SVGAGI. The length of the CDR3 is 17 residues. The V gene lost 2 bases and the J gene lost 10 bases, with 21 bases spanning the gap. CDR3 residues: CASSYDGRDLRTSPLHF. For the CDR3, the DNA is TGTGCCAGCAGTTACGACGGCCGAGACCTTCGAACGTCACCCCTCCACTTT.

In this sample, this clonotype turned up many times. The chain carries TRBV6-1 and TRBJ2-2; 8 bases fit TRBD1. The length of the CDR3 is 13 residues. V was pared by 10 bases and J by 6 bases, with 7 bases of the junction left unmatched. Per germline, CDR1 MNHNS and CDR2 SASEGT. The CDR3 sequence is CAIMDREPGELFF. CDR3 sequence (DNA): TGTGCCATTATGGACAGGGAGCCCGGGGAGCTGTTTTTT.

This clonotype showed up just a few times. V and J are TRBV3-1 and TRBJ2-2; D might be TRBD2 (5 bases). V was clipped by 0 bases and J by 0 bases, with 8 bases between them. CDR1 is LGHDT, CDR2 YNNKEL, per germline (reference sequence). The CDR3 runs 16 residues. CDR3 nucleotides: TGTGCCAGCAGCCAAGAGAGGGCGACGAACACCGGGGAGCTGTTTTTT. Translation: CASSQERATNTGELFF.